These T cell receptor beta chains were read from a single sample in a study of blood T cell repertoires in COVID-19. Produced via immunoSEQ multiplex PCR; TCRdb's table is partial and in-frame only. The profile covers 230,000 or so clones, with 81% appearing a single time and 7.5% to 8% taken by the ten largest. The sample consisted of peripheral blood. Source of these receptors: a woman aged 80 or older with COVID-19, enrolled during active disease. Each CDR3 is given with its conserved first and last residue. A D gene is named only where the DNA matches it firmly. Some rows mark clone size as missing; the rest say once, few, many or name a class of expanded clone.

d_call j_call v_call clone_size cdr3_aa cdr3_nt
TRBD2 TRBJ2-7 TRBV30 - CAWVPGRGTDEQYF TGTGCCTGGGTGCCCGGGCGGGGGACGGACGAGCAGTACTTC
- TRBJ1-1 TRBV19 - CASSPYIGAEAFF TGTGCCAGTAGTCCGTACATCGGGGCTGAAGCTTTCTTT
- TRBJ2-5 TRBV11-2 once CASSFKTGIGETQYF TGTGCCAGCAGCTTCAAGACAGGTATAGGAGAGACCCAGTACTTC
TRBD1 TRBJ2-3 TRBV30 - CAWSRQGRQSDTQYF TGTGCCTGGAGCCGACAGGGAAGGCAGTCAGATACGCAGTATTTT
- TRBJ2-2 TRBV6-2/TRBV6-3 - CASSYQGMELFF TGTGCCAGCAGTTACCAGGGTATGGAGCTGTTTTTT
- TRBJ2-7 TRBV5-1 - CASSLVVGAEQYF TGCGCCAGCAGCTTGGTCGTGGGGGCCGAGCAGTACTTC
- TRBJ2-1 TRBV19 - CATGPVYNEQFF TGTGCCACTGGCCCAGTTTACAATGAGCAGTTCTTC
- TRBJ2-7 TRBV7-9 - CASSLEEGLSYEQYF TGTGCCAGCAGCTTAGAAGAAGGACTCTCCTACGAGCAGTACTTC
- TRBJ1-1 TRBV3-1/TRBV3-2 - CASSHRGDTEAFF TGTGCCAGCAGCCACCGGGGGGACACTGAAGCTTTCTTT
TRBD1 TRBJ1-1 TRBV12-3/TRBV12-4 - CASSFDRDTEAFF TGTGCCAGCAGTTTCGACAGGGACACTGAAGCTTTCTTT
- TRBJ1-2 TRBV19 - CASSTQVNYGYTF TGTGCCAGTAGTACTCAGGTCAACTATGGCTACACCTTC
- TRBJ2-6 TRBV7-3 - CASSSEPGPGANVLTF TGTGCCAGCAGCTCCGAACCGGGTCCTGGGGCCAACGTCCTGACTTTC
- TRBJ1-2 TRBV25-1 - CASSGGAGGYTF TGTGCCAGCAGTGGCGGTGCCGGTGGCTACACCTTC
- TRBJ2-3 TRBV3-1/TRBV3-2 - CASSPWLGPTDTQYF TGTGCCAGCAGCCCATGGCTGGGGCCCACAGATACGCAGTATTTT
TRBD1 TRBJ1-2 TRBV18 - CASSPRDRGAYGYTF TGTGCCAGCTCACCCCGGGACAGGGGTGCCTATGGCTACACCTTC
- TRBJ2-1 TRBV7-3 - CASSLNGDNEQFF TGTGCCAGCAGCTTAAACGGAGACAATGAGCAGTTCTTC
TRBD2 TRBJ2-1 TRBV5-6 - CASSSLAGRGDEQFF TGTGCCAGCAGCTCCTTAGCGGGGCGCGGTGATGAGCAGTTCTTC
- TRBJ2-6 TRBV4-2 many CASSQDLSSGANVLTF TGTGCCAGCAGCCAAGATCTAAGCTCTGGGGCCAACGTCCTGACTTTC
TRBD2 TRBJ2-7 TRBV5-4 - CASSLGGRALEQYF TGTGCCAGCAGCTTGGGCGGGAGGGCCCTCGAGCAGTACTTC
TRBD1 TRBJ1-2 TRBV19 - CASSIPDRGNYGYTF TGTGCCAGTAGTATCCCAGACAGGGGGAACTATGGCTACACCTTC
- TRBJ1-2 TRBV12-3/TRBV12-4 - CASRPGLSYGYTF TGTGCCAGCAGGCCAGGGTTATCCTATGGCTACACCTTC
TRBD1 TRBJ1-6 TRBV10-3 - CAISERTGLNSPLHF TGTGCCATCAGTGAGAGGACAGGGCTTAATTCACCCCTCCACTTT
TRBD1 TRBJ1-5 TRBV28 few CASSYRGVIQPQHF TGTGCCAGCAGTTACAGGGGGGTAATTCAGCCCCAGCATTTT
- TRBJ2-7 TRBV5-6 - CASSLREEQYF TGTGCCAGCAGCTTACGGGAAGAGCAGTACTTC
- TRBJ2-5 TRBV19 once CASSMDPLAGARPTQYF TGTGCCAGTAGTATGGATCCACTGGCGGGCGCACGGCCCACCCAGTACTTC
TRBD2 TRBJ2-5 TRBV9 - CASSVSGLAVGETQYF TGTGCCAGCAGCGTCAGTGGACTAGCGGTGGGGGAGACCCAGTACTTC
- TRBJ2-2 TRBV19 few CASSPADRSNTGELFF TGTGCCAGTAGTCCGGCCGACAGGTCGAACACCGGGGAGCTGTTTTTT
TRBD1 TRBJ1-1 TRBV5-4 - CASSPPRDRLRRTEAFF TGTGCCAGCAGCCCCCCTCGGGACAGGCTTCGACGCACTGAAGCTTTCTTT
- TRBJ1-2 TRBV7-3 - CASSKRGYGYTF TGTGCCAGCAGCAAGCGTGGCTATGGCTACACCTTC
- TRBJ1-2 TRBV6-1 - CASSEGYLGERPGYTF TGTGCCAGCAGTGAAGGGTATCTGGGAGAGAGGCCTGGCTACACCTTC
TRBD2 TRBJ2-1 TRBV9 - CASSPRPSGGAYEQFF TGTGCCAGCAGCCCCCGACCCAGCGGGGGGGCCTATGAGCAGTTCTTC
TRBD2 TRBJ2-7 TRBV4-1 few CASSQEAPGRGILRDYEQYF TGCGCCAGCAGCCAAGAGGCGCCGGGGAGGGGAATATTAAGGGATTACGAGCAGTACTTC
- TRBJ1-2 TRBV5-6 - CASSRMPGDGYTF TGTGCCAGCAGCCGGATGCCAGGGGACGGCTACACCTTC
- TRBJ1-5 TRBV27 few CASSSLLIAGQPQHF TGTGCCAGCAGTTCCCTTCTTATCGCGGGTCAGCCCCAGCATTTT
TRBD1 TRBJ1-1 TRBV30 - CAWSAGGGTEAFF TGTGCCTGGAGTGCAGGGGGCGGAACTGAAGCTTTCTTT
TRBD1 TRBJ2-1 TRBV25-1 - CASSGPGDRGLDNEQFF TGTGCCAGCAGTGGACCCGGGGACAGGGGGCTAGACAATGAGCAGTTCTTC
TRBD1 TRBJ1-5 TRBV6-4 - CASSDSTGALYSNQPQHF TGTGCCAGCAGTGACTCTACAGGGGCGCTCTATAGCAATCAGCCCCAGCATTTT
- TRBJ2-7 TRBV7-2 - CASSLALTEQYF TGTGCCAGCAGCTTAGCGCTTACTGAGCAGTACTTC
TRBD1 TRBJ1-2 TRBV9 few CASSVVDRDKGYTF TGTGCCAGCAGCGTAGTGGACAGGGACAAGGGCTACACCTTC
TRBD1 TRBJ1-3 TRBV30 - CAWTGGGNTIYF TGTGCCTGGACAGGGGGTGGAAACACCATATATTTT
TRBD1 TRBJ2-2 TRBV6-5 - CASNTGGDAGELFF TGTGCCAGCAATACAGGGGGCGATGCCGGGGAGCTGTTTTTT
TRBD1 TRBJ2-7 TRBV5-1 - CASSLVQGSDEQYF TGCGCCAGCAGCTTGGTACAGGGGAGCGACGAGCAGTACTTC
- TRBJ1-1 TRBV6-1 - CASSESVAWPEAFF TGTGCCAGCAGTGAAAGCGTTGCTTGGCCTGAAGCTTTCTTT
- TRBJ2-6 TRBV7-3 - CASSPRWANVLTF TGTGCCAGCAGCCCCAGGTGGGCCAACGTCCTGACTTTC
TRBD1 TRBJ1-1 TRBV18 - CASSVSGGANTEAFF TGTGCCAGCTCAGTCTCAGGGGGCGCGAACACTGAAGCTTTCTTT
TRBD2 TRBJ2-7 TRBV28 - CASSISGSTRYEQYF TGTGCCAGCAGCATTAGCGGGAGCACTCGGTACGAGCAGTACTTC
TRBD2 TRBJ2-5 TRBV9 - CASSLGLREGETQYF TGTGCCAGCAGCTTGGGACTCCGGGAGGGAGAGACCCAGTACTTC
- TRBJ2-3 TRBV4-2 - CASSQEGSGADTQYF TGTGCCAGCAGCCAGGAGGGGTCGGGAGCAGATACGCAGTATTTT
- TRBJ1-2 TRBV6-6 - CASRETATYGYTF TGTGCCAGCAGGGAGACAGCAACTTATGGCTACACCTTC
TRBD1 TRBJ1-3 TRBV5-1 - CASSLGALTGRRNTIYF TGCGCCAGCAGCTTGGGGGCGCTGACAGGGCGAAGGAACACCATATATTTT
TRBD2 TRBJ2-3 TRBV5-1 - CASSFSGTSTDTQYF TGCGCCAGCAGCTTTAGCGGGACTAGCACAGATACGCAGTATTTT
- TRBJ1-4 TRBV7-8 - CASSRDSTNEKLFF TGTGCCAGCAGCCGAGACAGTACTAATGAAAAACTGTTTTTT
- TRBJ1-3 TRBV19 - CASKTPGSGNTIYF TGTGCCAGTAAAACCCCCGGGTCTGGAAACACCATATATTTT
TRBD2 TRBJ2-3 TRBV7-9 - CASSSLLAGDTQYF TGTGCCAGCAGCTCGCTACTAGCGGGAGATACGCAGTATTTT
- TRBJ1-2 TRBV14 - CASSQGHGQNYGYTF TGTGCCAGCAGCCAGGGCCACGGTCAAAACTATGGCTACACCTTC